Described below is a single T cell receptor beta chain sequence and its context. Its antigen is not identified. The data were taken from a study of cytomegalovirus exposure and HLA in healthy donors. Whole-study results and caveats: Some public TCRs appeared in many individuals, while most sequences were rare. In a later analysis, the majority of CMV-associated beta chains seemingly showed HLA restriction. An observed cluster of highly shared sequence variants was recorded as a likely sequencing artifact.

Germline V gene data show CDR1 as KGHSH and CDR2 as LQKENI. The V end was cut by 0 bases, the J end by 2 bases, with 11 bases between. CDR3 length equals 16 residues. The PCR made use of 60 Vbeta and 13 Jbeta primers. Authors' data handling: Later, an analysis found roughly 80 million unique TCR beta chains, and 9.5 million to 12 million of these were shared. The repertoire was sequenced with immunoSEQ multiplex PCR; TCRdb's copy has only in-frame clones and lacks some. That table gives V, J and clone size, and the DNA gave D and trimming. The table records 160,000 or so clones, roughly 80% of them present only once.

Input material: PBMCs. The V and J genes are TRBV18 and TRBJ2-1; D is possibly TRBD1 (6 bases). The sequence derives from a man between 25 and 39 years old in good health and CMV-seropositive. The CDR3 DNA follows: TGTGCCAGCTCACCACCGGCACAGGGACCCTACAATGAGCAGTTCTTC. Translation: CASSPPAQGPYNEQFF.